Presented here are 16 T cell receptor beta chains from one specimen sequenced in a study of CD8 T cells in Susac syndrome. Reverse transcription of about 0.45 to 1 ug RNA was performed with random hexamers. Via MiXCR, TCRdb re-called the immunoSEQ multiplex PCR reads, giving one row per CDR3 protein. The table has about 200,000 distinct CDR3 sequences, 90% to 95% seen once. What was sequenced was CD4+ T cells from PBMCs. The receptors come from a human donor in good health.

The chain has TRBV23-1 and TRBJ2-1, with TRBD1 matching 8 bases. TRBV23-1 is treated as an ORF (open reading frame) with a function not yet certain. The CDR3 sequence is 13 residues long. The V and J ends lost 6 bases and 10 bases, in that order; junction bases with no gene match: 8. The CDR3 DNA reads as TGCGCCAGCAGCAGGACAGGGTCGGGAGAGCAGTTCTTC. This encodes CASSRTGSGEQFF.

The chain carries TRBV28 and TRBJ2-5; TRBD2 matches at 10 bases. CDR3 length equals 15 residues. CDR1 and CDR2 from the germline V gene are MDHEN and SYDVKM. With V trimmed by 6 bases and J by 5 bases, 9 bases remained unmatched. The CDR3 spells CASRGLAGEMETQYF. The CDR3 bases are TGTGCCAGCAGGGGGCTAGCGGGAGAAATGGAGACCCAGTACTTC.

This chain joins TRBV5-1 and TRBJ2-3; tentative D call: TRBD2 (6 bases). The CDR3 has 15 residues. Germline V gives CDR1 SGHRS, CDR2 YFSETQ. V was trimmed by 4 bases and J by 4 bases, leaving 16 bases between them. CDR3 protein: CASSASTSGSDTQYF. The CDR3 region has the DNA TGCGCCAGCAGCGCCTCGACTAGTGGGTCAGATACGCAGTATTTT. Variable domain in full (rest from reference TRBV5-1 and TRBJ2-3): KAGVTQTPRYLIKTRGQQVTLSCSPISGHRSVSWYQQTPGQGLQFLFEYFSETQRNKGNFPGRFSGRQFSNSRSEMNVSTLELGDSALYLCASSASTSGSDTQYFGPGTRLTVL.

The V call is TRBV9, the J call TRBJ2-1; the D gene could be TRBD1 or TRBD2 (5 bases each). V lost 4 bases, J lost 8 bases, and 19 bases lay in between. The CDR3 loop spans 15 amino acids. Germline CDR1 is SGDLS and CDR2 is YYNGEE. DNA for the CDR3: TGTGCCAGCAGCCCCCGGGGCATCGGGACGCATGAGCAGTTCTTC. Protein: CASSPRGIGTHEQFF.

The genes are TRBV25-1 and TRBJ2-6; tentative D call: TRBD1 (6 bases). There are 15 residues in the CDR3. Trimming removed 1 base at V and 2 bases at J, with 6 bases between. Germline CDR1 and CDR2: MGHDK and SYGVNS. CDR3 sequence: CASSESGAGANVLTF. In DNA, the CDR3 is TGTGCCAGCAGTGAATCAGGGGCTGGGGCCAACGTCCTGACTTTC.

The chain couples TRBV29-1 to TRBJ2-7; TRBD2 matches 12 bases. Germline CDR1 is SQVTM and CDR2 is ANQGSEA. Trimming took 7 bases from V and 9 from J; bases not matched to a gene: 4. The CDR3 spans 11 residues. Here the CDR3 DNA reads TGCAGCGCTACGACTAGCGGGAGGCAGTACGTC. Protein: CSATTSGRQYV.

V and J are TRBV27 and TRBJ2-3; D ambiguous. V was clipped by 7 bases and J by 2 bases, with 10 bases between them. The CDR3 sequence is 13 residues long. The germline V gene has CDR1 MNHEY and CDR2 SMNVEV (reference sequence). This chain's CDR3 is CASNPINTDTQYF. The CDR3 DNA reads TGTGCCAGCAACCCTATTAACACAGATACGCAGTATTTT.

This clonotype was found once. The rearrangement links TRBV19 to TRBJ1-1; TRBD1 might be the D (6 bases). The CDR3 covers 12 residues. V lost 8 bases to trimming and J lost 4 bases, with 11 bases between them. Looked up from germline, CDR1 is LNHDA and CDR2 is SQIVND (reference sequence). Here the CDR3 reads CASAQTGTEAFF. The CDR3 region has the DNA TGTGCCAGTGCGCAGACAGGCACTGAAGCTTTCTTT.

The chain has TRBV6-5 and TRBJ2-7, with 8 bases identical to TRBD1. The CDR3 covers 16 residues. J gave up 3 bases and V 2 bases, and 9 bases lay outside the gene matches. Germline loops: CDR1 MNHEY, CDR2 SVGAGI. CDR3 amino acids: CASSYKPPGQGYEQYF. CDR3 nucleotides: TGTGCCAGCAGTTACAAGCCCCCCGGACAGGGCTACGAGCAGTACTTC.

This rearrangement joins TRBV6-2 or TRBV6-3 to TRBJ2-3, with D possibly being TRBD2 (5 bases). CDR1 and CDR2 from the germline V gene are MNHEY and SVGEGT. V lost 6 bases and J 1 base, leaving 14 bases between the germline ends. The CDR3 has 15 amino acids. The CDR3 DNA reads as TGTGCCAGCAGGGATCCGGGAAGGGGCACAGATACGCAGTATTTT. This gives the protein CASRDPGRGTDTQYF.

This clonotype came up once. J is TRBJ2-7 and V is TRBV29-1; 9 nucleotides line up with TRBD2. CDR1 and CDR2 from the germline V gene are SQVTM and ANQGSEA. This CDR3 has 13 residues. Trimming removed 4 bases from V and 6 bases from J; junction bases left unmatched: 7. The CDR3 region is CSVVVAGVGEQYF. In DNA form, the CDR3 reads TGCAGCGTTGTTGTAGCGGGGGTCGGCGAGCAGTACTTC.

V is TRBV7-3 and J is TRBJ2-1; 12 nucleotides align to TRBD2. The V gene's germline CDR1 is SGHTA and CDR2 FQGTGA. The CDR3 consists of 16 residues. J lost 6 bases, V lost 5 bases, and 8 bases had no gene match. The CDR3 nucleotides read TGTGCCAGCAGCGGAGGGCTAGCGGGAGGGGGCAATGAGCAGTTCTTC. Translating gives CASSGGLAGGGNEQFF.

The chain has TRBV9 and TRBJ1-4; maybe TRBD1 (5 bases). Trimming took off 4 bases at V and 5 bases at J, with 12 bases between the two ends. CDR3 length equals 14 residues. Germline values: CDR1 SGDLS, CDR2 YYNGEE. The CDR3 DNA is TGTGCCAGCAGCCCGATGGGGGGGAATGAAAAACTGTTTTTT. Residues: CASSPMGGNEKLFF.

The V and J genes are TRBV15 and TRBJ1-2; no clear D gene. V was clipped by 1 base and J by 8 bases, with 11 bases between them. The CDR3 covers 13 residues. The V gene's germline CDR1 is LNHNV and CDR2 YYDKDF (reference sequence). CDR3 bases: TGTGCCACCAGCAGAGTCCCCCCTCAGGGCTACACCTTC. It specifies CATSRVPPQGYTF.

The chain is built from TRBV3-1 and TRBJ1-2; D remains ambiguous. The ends were cut back, 4 bases at V and 9 bases at J, with 15 bases in the middle. The CDR3 extends over 13 amino acids. Germline V gene sequence: CDR1 LGHDT, CDR2 YNNKEL (reference sequence). CDR3 residues: CASSPIKPRSYTF. The CDR3 DNA reads TGTGCCAGCAGCCCAATTAAGCCTCGAAGCTACACCTTC.

The chain links TRBV7-9 to TRBJ2-7; D call uncertain. V shed 5 bases and J shed 3 bases, with 8 bases lying between them. Per germline, CDR1 SEHNR and CDR2 FQNEAQ (reference sequence). The CDR3 is 12 residues long. CDR3 coding DNA: TGTGCCAGCAGCCCATTCGTCTACGAGCAGTACTTC. Its protein is CASSPFVYEQYF.